Listed below are T cell receptor beta chains from one sample, sequenced in a study of T cell responses to AZD1222 COVID-19 vaccine. Sequencing was performed with immunoSEQ multiplex PCR; in TCRdb, only in-frame clones are kept and a portion is missing. Here the sample spans about 76,000 clones, about 88% being singletons. The sample consisted of peripheral blood, taken on day 0 of AZD1222 vaccination. Every receptor here comes from an adult in good health. The CDR3 runs from the conserved cysteine through the conserved F or W. A D gene is named only where the DNA matches it firmly.

v_call: TRBV18
d_call: TRBD1
cdr3_aa: CASSPRGQGRDTQYF

v_call: TRBV19
d_call: NA
cdr3_aa: CASRFGEMNTEAFF

v_call: TRBV5-5
d_call: NA
cdr3_aa: CASSWGGNSYNEQFF

v_call: TRBV7-9
d_call: NA
cdr3_aa: CASSTYGQRGNYGYTF

v_call: TRBV12-1
d_call: NA
cdr3_aa: CASSFVASEQVDEQFF

v_call: TRBV9
d_call: NA
cdr3_aa: CASSVGGGRGYTDTQYF

v_call: TRBV20-1
d_call: NA
cdr3_aa: CSASLANTGELFF

v_call: TRBV5-4
d_call: TRBD2
cdr3_aa: CASSWGLAGTKEQYF

v_call: TRBV27
d_call: TRBD2
cdr3_aa: CASSLRPVLAGQSYEQYF

v_call: TRBV6-4
d_call: NA
cdr3_aa: CASSEEGHYKSGYTF

v_call: TRBV7-9
d_call: NA
cdr3_aa: CASSPRLRGLFTDTQYF

v_call: TRBV28
d_call: NA
cdr3_aa: CASSPQLNYGYTF

v_call: TRBV5-4
d_call: TRBD2
cdr3_aa: CASSGGDYYNEQFF

v_call: TRBV30
d_call: NA
cdr3_aa: CAWRVLHEQFF

v_call: TRBV28
d_call: NA
cdr3_aa: CASVGRGRSPLHF

v_call: TRBV11-2
d_call: NA
cdr3_aa: CASSFYAGSTDTQYF

v_call: TRBV6-2/TRBV6-3
d_call: NA
cdr3_aa: CASSLEGGKTQYF

v_call: TRBV7-9
d_call: NA
cdr3_aa: CASSSQGQPYNSPLHF

v_call: TRBV28
d_call: NA
cdr3_aa: CASRLRGSYEQYF

v_call: TRBV4-1
d_call: NA
cdr3_aa: CASSPSLGRETQYF

v_call: TRBV21-1
d_call: NA
cdr3_aa: CAIFPRDRRHTQETQYF

v_call: TRBV6-6
d_call: NA
cdr3_aa: CASSPPGGLSETQYF

v_call: TRBV2
d_call: NA
cdr3_aa: CASSEVPGPYGYTF

v_call: TRBV28
d_call: TRBD2
cdr3_aa: CASSPGLAGEGGQFF

v_call: TRBV5-6
d_call: NA
cdr3_aa: CASSHTDRPNYGYTF

v_call: TRBV6-4
d_call: TRBD2
cdr3_aa: CASSDSGGGPDTQYF

v_call: TRBV19
d_call: TRBD2
cdr3_aa: CASSPLGLAGGETQYF

v_call: TRBV12-3/TRBV12-4
d_call: NA
cdr3_aa: CASSATPGGKQFF

v_call: TRBV5-1
d_call: NA
cdr3_aa: CASSLDLETQYF

v_call: TRBV28
d_call: NA
cdr3_aa: CASNPPAGRDSYEQYF

v_call: TRBV29-1
d_call: TRBD2
cdr3_aa: CSVEGWWREGGSYNEQFF

v_call: TRBV28
d_call: NA
cdr3_aa: CASQRPLSSYEQYF

v_call: TRBV12-3/TRBV12-4
d_call: NA
cdr3_aa: CASSLLLAGELFF

v_call: TRBV7-9
d_call: NA
cdr3_aa: CASSLDTFDQPQHF

v_call: TRBV19
d_call: NA
cdr3_aa: CASTGRRQPNTEAFF

v_call: TRBV25-1
d_call: NA
cdr3_aa: CASSTPGINYGYTF

v_call: TRBV5-1
d_call: TRBD1
cdr3_aa: CASSLGQGAWDTQYF

v_call: TRBV5-6
d_call: TRBD1
cdr3_aa: CASRGQENEKLFF

v_call: TRBV6-5
d_call: TRBD2
cdr3_aa: CASTRTGGPSGELFF

v_call: TRBV6-5
d_call: NA
cdr3_aa: CASRAGVVDGYTF

v_call: TRBV7-9
d_call: NA
cdr3_aa: CASTLGWQLNTEAFF

v_call: TRBV9
d_call: TRBD2
cdr3_aa: CASSPRLANYEQYF

v_call: TRBV6-5
d_call: NA
cdr3_aa: CASSRTSMNTEAFF

v_call: TRBV11-2
d_call: NA
cdr3_aa: CASSLSQTNEKLFF

v_call: TRBV10-1
d_call: NA
cdr3_aa: CASSESTDYGYTF

v_call: TRBV4-2
d_call: NA
cdr3_aa: CASSRIQDVGSPLHF

v_call: TRBV5-4
d_call: NA
cdr3_aa: CASSLRSGVSGADTQYF

v_call: TRBV15
d_call: NA
cdr3_aa: CATSNDRAGLEQYF

v_call: TRBV20-1
d_call: TRBD2
cdr3_aa: CSASTGLAGTDTQYF

v_call: TRBV28
d_call: NA
cdr3_aa: CASARGGANVLTF

v_call: TRBV30
d_call: TRBD2
cdr3_aa: CAWSVGSSGIFYNEQFF

v_call: TRBV6-5
d_call: NA
cdr3_aa: CASSYSNREGDEQYF

v_call: TRBV19
d_call: NA
cdr3_aa: CASSGVPEETQYF

v_call: TRBV12-3/TRBV12-4
d_call: NA
cdr3_aa: CASSQTYYGYTF

v_call: TRBV10-3
d_call: NA
cdr3_aa: CASNRMGGNQPQHF

v_call: TRBV18
d_call: TRBD1
cdr3_aa: CASSVEDRGPDQETQYF

v_call: TRBV24-1
d_call: TRBD2
cdr3_aa: CATSDWTRSGRDEQFF